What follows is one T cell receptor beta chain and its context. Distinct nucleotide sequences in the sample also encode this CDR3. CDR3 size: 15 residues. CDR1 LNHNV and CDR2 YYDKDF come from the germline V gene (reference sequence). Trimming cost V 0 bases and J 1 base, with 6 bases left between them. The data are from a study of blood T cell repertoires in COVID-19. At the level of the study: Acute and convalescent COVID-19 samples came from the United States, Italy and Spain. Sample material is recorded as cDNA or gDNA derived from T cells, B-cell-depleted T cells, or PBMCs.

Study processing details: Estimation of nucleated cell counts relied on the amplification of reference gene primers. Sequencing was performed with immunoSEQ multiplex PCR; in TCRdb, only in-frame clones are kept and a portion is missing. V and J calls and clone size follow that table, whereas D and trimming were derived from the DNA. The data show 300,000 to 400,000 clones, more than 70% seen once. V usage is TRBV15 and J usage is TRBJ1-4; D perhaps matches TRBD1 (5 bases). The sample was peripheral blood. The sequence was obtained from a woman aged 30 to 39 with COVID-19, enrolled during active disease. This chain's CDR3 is CATSRDGGTNEKLFF. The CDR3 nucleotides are TGTGCCACCAGCAGAGACGGGGGAACTAATGAAAAACTGTTTTTT.